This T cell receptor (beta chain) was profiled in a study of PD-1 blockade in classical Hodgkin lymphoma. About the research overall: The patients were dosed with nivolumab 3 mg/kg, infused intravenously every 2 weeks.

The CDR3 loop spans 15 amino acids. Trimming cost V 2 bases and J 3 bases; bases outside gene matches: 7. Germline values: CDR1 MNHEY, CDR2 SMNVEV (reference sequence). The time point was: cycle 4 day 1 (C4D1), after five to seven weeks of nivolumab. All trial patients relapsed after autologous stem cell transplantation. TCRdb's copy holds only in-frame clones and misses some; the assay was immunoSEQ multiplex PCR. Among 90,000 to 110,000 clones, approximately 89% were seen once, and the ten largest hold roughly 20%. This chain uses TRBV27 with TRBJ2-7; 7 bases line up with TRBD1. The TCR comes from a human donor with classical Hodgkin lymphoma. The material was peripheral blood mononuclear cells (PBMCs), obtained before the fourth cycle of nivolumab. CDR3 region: CASSLVQGGGYEQYF. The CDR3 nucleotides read TGTGCCAGCAGTTTAGTTCAAGGGGGCGGCTACGAGCAGTACTTC.